This entry lists 17 T cell receptor beta chains sequenced from one sample in a study of T cell responses to AZD1222 COVID-19 vaccine. Clones were read by immunoSEQ multiplex PCR, and TCRdb kept only the in-frame ones, dropping some. The data contain tens of thousands of clones, approximately 80% of them singletons. Sequences were derived from peripheral blood, sampled on day 0 of AZD1222 vaccination. The source is an adult in good health.

The chain recombines TRBV28 with TRBJ1-2; D is uncertain. Germline-derived CDR1 and CDR2 are MDHEN and SYDVKM. The CDR3 sequence is 11 residues long. V lost 3 bases and J 8 bases, leaving 7 bases between the germline ends. In nucleotides, the CDR3 is TGTGCCAGCAGTTTCCGTGGCGGCTACACCTTC. Its protein is CASSFRGGYTF.

This rearrangement joins TRBV11-2 to TRBJ1-1, with D hard to call. Germline assignment: CDR1 SGHAT and CDR2 FQNNGV. With 1 base removed from V and 0 bases from J, the gap between germline ends came to 3 bases. There are 13 residues in the CDR3. The CDR3, as DNA: TGTGCCAGCAGCTTAGGTATGAACACTGAAGCTTTCTTT. Protein sequence: CASSLGMNTEAFF.

The chain has TRBV27 and TRBJ2-1; 7 bases are shared with TRBD2. The CDR3 has 13 residues. From germline, CDR1 is MNHEY and CDR2 SMNVEV (reference sequence). The junction had 5 bases not matched to a gene; V was cut back by 6 bases and J by 6 bases. CDR3 protein: CASSRTSLNEQFF. CDR3 sequence (DNA): TGTGCCAGCAGCAGGACTAGTCTCAATGAGCAGTTCTTC.

V and J are TRBV5-1 and TRBJ2-1; 9 bases line up with TRBD2. V gave up 6 bases and J gave up 4 bases; unmatched junction bases: 2. Germline lookup yields CDR1 SGHRS and CDR2 YFSETQ. The CDR3 is made up of 13 amino acids. CDR3 protein: CASMLAGYNEQFF. The CDR3 nucleotides are TGCGCCAGCATGCTAGCGGGATACAATGAGCAGTTCTTC.

In regard to this clone: This sample also contains other DNA sequences that code for the same CDR3. The chain links TRBV6-1 to TRBJ1-3; a weak D match, TRBD1 (5 bases). The CDR3 covers 14 residues. CDR1 and CDR2 (germline): MNHNS, SASEGT. Trimming left V 1 base short and J 4 bases short, with 8 bases between. The chain's CDR3 is CASSEVGEGNTIYF. The CDR3 coding sequence is TGTGCCAGCAGTGAAGTAGGGGAGGGAAACACCATATATTTT.

V is TRBV5-6 and J is TRBJ2-7; 8 nucleotides agree with TRBD1. Unmatched junction bases numbered 8, after V lost 4 bases and J lost 2 bases. The CDR3 is 15 amino acids. Germline CDR1 SGHDT, CDR2 YYEEEE. The CDR3 reads CASSRRTGTTYEQYF. The CDR3 region has the DNA TGTGCCAGCAGCCGCCGGACAGGGACGACCTACGAGCAGTACTTC.

CDR3 residues: CASSIGQIPEAFF. CDR3 nucleotide sequence: TGTGCCAGTAGTATTGGGCAGATACCTGAAGCTTTCTTT. This chain links TRBV19 with TRBJ1-1; unclear D gene. V shed 3 bases and J shed 6 bases, with 11 bases lying between them. Germline lookup yields CDR1 LNHDA and CDR2 SQIVND (reference sequence). CDR3 length: 13 residues.

The chain is built from TRBV6-6 and TRBJ1-3, with 7 bases lining up with TRBD1. The germline V gene encodes CDR1 MNHNY and CDR2 SVGAGI (reference sequence). The CDR3 sequence is 15 residues long. Trimming took 0 bases from V and 4 from J; bases not matched to a gene: 3. The CDR3 coding sequence is TGTGCCAGCAGTTACTCCGGGGACAGCGGAAACACCATATATTTT. This sequence encodes CASSYSGDSGNTIYF.

The chain uses TRBV3-1 (or the pseudogene TRBV3-2) and TRBJ2-3; no clear D. V was shortened by 5 bases and J by 2 bases, with 8 bases between the two germline ends. Germline CDR1 reads LGHDT; CDR2 reads YNNKEL (reference sequence). There are 13 residues in the CDR3. The CDR3 coding sequence is TGTGCCAGCAGCGGACCTTCCACAGATACGCAGTATTTT. Its protein product is CASSGPSTDTQYF.

This chain's CDR3 is CASSVTWGGDRVNEQFF. As DNA, the CDR3 is TGTGCCAGCAGCGTAACTTGGGGAGGGGACAGGGTTAATGAGCAGTTCTTC. This chain joins TRBV9 and TRBJ2-1; 9 nucleotides line up with TRBD1. The CDR3 is 17 residues long. V lost 1 base to trimming and J lost 7 bases; unmatched junction nucleotides: 12. Germline V gene data show CDR1 as SGDLS and CDR2 as YYNGEE.

The rearrangement joins TRBV6-2 or TRBV6-3 to TRBJ1-1, with D unresolved. V lost 0 bases, J lost 8 bases, and 7 bases lay in between. CDR3 length: 12 amino acids. The germline gives CDR1 MNHEY, CDR2 SVGEGT. Here the CDR3 reads CASSYSTAEAFF. The CDR3, as DNA: TGTGCCAGCAGTTACTCGACTGCCGAAGCTTTCTTT.

This rearrangement joins TRBV4-1 to TRBJ2-5, with 12 bases identical to TRBD1. Germline V gives CDR1 MGHRA, CDR2 YSYEKL. With V trimmed by 0 bases and J by 5 bases, 1 base remained unmatched. The CDR3 runs 15 residues. The CDR3 is CASSQEGQGAETQYF. The CDR3, as DNA: TGCGCCAGCAGCCAAGAGGGACAGGGGGCTGAGACCCAGTACTTC.

The CDR3 coding sequence is TGTGCCAGCAGCAGAGCGGGGGGGCTTAATGAGCAGTTCTTC. Amino acid sequence: CASSRAGGLNEQFF. The genes are TRBV6-5 and TRBJ2-1; 10 positions agree with TRBD2. Trimming cost V 6 bases and J 7 bases; bases outside gene matches: 6. Germline V gives CDR1 MNHEY, CDR2 SVGAGI. This CDR3 is built from 14 residues.

The rearrangement links TRBV11-2 to TRBJ2-7; the match to TRBD1 covers 8 bases. Losses at the gene ends were 6 bases for V and 2 bases for J; bases not matched to a gene: 21. CDR1 and CDR2 from the germline V gene are SGHAT and FQNNGV. The CDR3 spans 19 residues. CDR3: CASSSHPNPRQGLTYEQYF. CDR3 coding DNA: TGTGCCAGCAGTTCACACCCGAACCCAAGACAGGGGCTAACCTACGAGCAGTACTTC. Combining the CDR3 with reference TRBV11-2 and TRBJ2-7 gives the whole variable domain EAGVAQSPRYKIIEKRQSVAFWCNPISGHATLYWYQQILGQGPKLLIQFQNNGVVDDSQLPKDRFSAERLKGVDSTLKIQPAKLEDSAVYLCASSSHPNPRQGLTYEQYFGPGTRLTVT.

CDR3 DNA: TGTGCCAGCAGCTTAATTCTCTCCGAAAAACTGTTTTTT. Its protein product is CASSLILSEKLFF. The chain is built from TRBV7-2 and TRBJ1-4; D remains ambiguous. There are 13 residues in the CDR3. V lost 2 bases and J 8 bases, leaving 9 bases between the germline ends. Germline V gene sequence: CDR1 SGHTA, CDR2 FQGNSA.

V gene TRBV4-1 combines with J gene TRBJ1-3; D uncertain. This CDR3 is built from 14 residues. Looked up from germline, CDR1 is MGHRA and CDR2 is YSYEKL. V gave up 3 bases and J gave up 4 bases, with 10 bases separating them. The CDR3 DNA follows: TGCGCCAGCAGCCAGGGTACATTAGGAAACACCATATATTTT. It translates to CASSQGTLGNTIYF.

The V call is TRBV5-1, the J call TRBJ1-1; no clear D. CDR3 length: 15 amino acids. The germline CDR1 and CDR2 sequences are SGHRS and YFSETQ. Trimming pared 0 bases from V and 4 bases from J, leaving 13 bases between. Here the CDR3 reads CASSLGAEWGTEAFF. For the CDR3, the DNA is TGCGCCAGCAGCTTGGGGGCCGAGTGGGGCACTGAAGCTTTCTTT.